One T cell receptor (beta chain) is described in this entry. From germline, CDR1 is PRHDT and CDR2 FYEKMQ (reference sequence). The V segment lost 3 bases and the J segment 5 bases; nucleotides outside the gene matches: 6. The CDR3 has 15 residues. The entry originates in a study of blood T cells in healthy people across ages. It was with a sample-barcoded 5' primer and a J-beta primer mix that a second PCR of roughly 7 to 12 cycles was run. From the 5' RACE reads, TCRdb called clonotypes with MiXCR, one entry per CDR3 protein. This repertoire shows around 800,000 distinct CDR3 sequences, roughly 50% found once; its top ten account for about two fifths.

The chain links TRBV13 to TRBJ2-3; 9 bases agree with TRBD1. The receptor was isolated from a man older than 75 in good health. Sequenced sample: blood. CDR3 amino acids: CASSLAGTGRDTQYF. In nucleotides, the CDR3 is TGTGCCAGCAGCTTGGCCGGGACAGGGAGAGATACGCAGTATTTT.